The 20 T cell receptor beta chains listed next were all sequenced from one sample in a study of identical twins. A single record per CDR3 protein comes from TCRdb applying MiXCR to the 5' RACE reads. This table holds hundreds of thousands of distinct CDR3 sequences, about 20% found once. This sample also appeared in a second study, on T cells expressing NK-cell markers.

The sequenced material came from PBMCs. Receptors were obtained from a woman between 18 and 29 years old in good health.

This clonotype was seen at least ten times. This sequence joins TRBV29-1 and TRBJ2-2; tentative D call: TRBD1 (5 bases). The length of the CDR3 is 12 residues. Germline V gene sequence: CDR1 SQVTM, CDR2 ANQGSEA. Deletions cut 6 bases from V and 5 bases from J, with 10 bases between. The chain's CDR3 is CSVQKGTGELFF. The CDR3 DNA reads TGCAGCGTGCAAAAGGGGACCGGGGAGCTGTTTTTT.

About this clonotype: This could be a read error, since a much larger clone is one nucleotide away. The V gene is TRBV29-1, the J gene TRBJ2-3; D call uncertain. Germline CDR1 and CDR2: SQVTM and ANQGSEA. The V gene lost 5 bases and the J gene lost 0 bases, with 3 bases spanning the gap. The CDR3 totals 11 residues. CDR3 region: CSVKSTDTQYF. The CDR3 DNA sequence: TGCAGCGTTAAAAGCACAGATACGCAGTATTTT.

This clonotype was recorded at least ten times. This chain links TRBV7-9 with TRBJ2-1; weak D call: TRBD2 (6 bases). This CDR3 spans 12 amino acids. CDR1 is SEHNR, CDR2 FQNEAQ, per germline (reference sequence). The V gene lost 8 bases and the J gene lost 4 bases, with 9 bases spanning the gap. The CDR3 protein is CASSREYNEQFF. Here the CDR3 DNA reads TGTGCCAGCTCCCGGGAGTACAATGAGCAGTTCTTC.

The rearrangement links TRBV3-1 to TRBJ2-7; a possible D gene is TRBD1 (6 bases). V lost 0 bases and J 6 bases, leaving 18 bases between the germline ends. Germline V CDR1 and CDR2: LGHDT, YNNKEL (reference sequence). This CDR3 has 16 amino acids. The chain's CDR3 is CASSQEGAGELREQYF. DNA of the CDR3: TGTGCCAGCAGCCAAGAAGGGGCAGGGGAACTTCGCGAGCAGTACTTC.

The chain employs TRBV13 and TRBJ2-2; D may be TRBD2 (6 bases). V gave up 5 bases and J gave up 5 bases, with 24 bases separating them. Per the germline V gene, CDR1 is PRHDT and CDR2 is FYEKMQ (reference sequence). The CDR3 length is 18 residues. The DNA for the CDR3 is TGTGCCAGCAGCCTATCGGCCGTCTACGCGGGACCAACCGGGGAGCTGTTTTTT. It codes for CASSLSAVYAGPTGELFF.

This clonotype showed up many times. This rearrangement joins TRBV9 to TRBJ2-3; 14 bases fit TRBD2. After removal of 3 bases from V and 4 bases from J, the junction contained 7 bases not matched to a gene. Germline assignment: CDR1 SGDLS and CDR2 YYNGEE. The CDR3 is 17 amino acids. The CDR3 DNA is TGTGCCAGCAGCGCCATGGGACTAGCGGGAGTGGCAGATACGCAGTATTTT. Translated, it gives CASSAMGLAGVADTQYF.

This clonotype occurred many times. The CDR3 reads CSVAQSGPSDGYTF. The CDR3, as DNA: TGCAGCGTCGCTCAGTCTGGACCCTCCGATGGCTACACCTTC. The chain carries TRBV29-1 and TRBJ1-2; no firm D call. The CDR3 covers 14 residues. Germline loops: CDR1 SQVTM, CDR2 ANQGSEA. V was trimmed by 6 bases and J by 6 bases, leaving 20 bases between them.

This chain joins TRBV19 and TRBJ1-1; TRBD1 is a possible D gene (6 bases). In germline, CDR1 is LNHDA, CDR2 SQIVND (reference sequence). This CDR3 contains 13 residues. With 10 bases removed from V and 1 base from J, the gap between germline ends came to 13 bases. Here the CDR3 DNA reads TGTGCCACTAAGGGGGTTTGGAACACTGAAGCTTTCTTT. Its translation: CATKGVWNTEAFF. Supplemented by reference TRBV19 and TRBJ1-1, the full variable domain reads DGGITQSPKYLFRKEGQNVTLSCEQNLNHDAMYWYRQDPGQGLRLIYYSQIVNDFQKGDIAEGYSVSREKKESFPLTVTSAQKNPTAFYLCATKGVWNTEAFFGQGTRLTVV.

V gene TRBV7-2 combines with J gene TRBJ2-7, with 16 positions matching TRBD2. Germline CDR1 is SGHTA and CDR2 is FQGNSA. Losses at the gene ends were 0 bases for V and 7 bases for J; bases not matched to a gene: 6. The CDR3 sequence is 17 residues long. CDR3 loop: CASSLAGTSGRAREQYF. CDR3 bases: TGTGCCAGCAGCTTAGCCGGGACTAGCGGGAGGGCCCGAGAGCAGTACTTC.

This clonotype turned up a few times. V and J are TRBV12-3 or TRBV12-4 and TRBJ2-6, with D tentatively TRBD1 (5 bases). V was clipped by 4 bases and J by 1 base, with 8 bases between them. The CDR3 is made up of 15 amino acids. CDR3 in amino acids: CASSSYRSGANVLTF. The CDR3 DNA sequence: TGTGCCAGCAGTTCCTACAGGTCTGGGGCCAACGTCCTGACTTTC.

The chain joins TRBV20-1 to TRBJ2-5; 13 bases agree with TRBD2. The V gene's germline CDR1 is DFQATT and CDR2 SNEGSKA (reference sequence). The V gene end was trimmed by 6 bases and the J gene end by 5 bases; junction bases not matched to a gene: 9. This CDR3 region has 15 residues. As DNA, the CDR3 is TGCAGTGCCGACCGACTAGCGGGGGGTGCGGAGACCCAGTACTTC. The encoded protein is CSADRLAGGAETQYF.

This clonotype was recorded many times. The V and J genes are TRBV9 and TRBJ1-2, with D possibly matching TRBD1 (5 bases). The germline V gene encodes CDR1 SGDLS and CDR2 YYNGEE. The CDR3 contains 15 residues. V lost 7 bases and J 6 bases, leaving 22 bases between the germline ends. The CDR3 sequence is CASRSSGGALDGYTF. The CDR3 coding sequence is TGTGCCAGCCGATCATCTGGGGGAGCTTTAGATGGCTACACCTTC.

This clonotype was detected ten times or more. The chain carries TRBV2 and TRBJ1-2; a weak D match, TRBD1 (5 bases). V lost 6 bases and J lost 8, with 13 bases in between. The CDR3 length is 12 residues. Germline lookup yields CDR1 SNHLY and CDR2 FYNNEI. CDR3 protein: CASRRQPRGYTF. In DNA form, the CDR3 reads TGTGCCAGCAGAAGACAGCCACGAGGCTACACCTTC.

This chain connects TRBV12-3 or TRBV12-4 to TRBJ2-7, with D possibly being TRBD1 (6 bases). The CDR3 runs 14 residues. V lost 3 bases and J 0 bases, leaving 9 bases between the germline ends. In DNA, the CDR3 is TGTGCCAGCAGTTTTACAGGGCTCTCCTACGAGCAGTACTTC. Its translation: CASSFTGLSYEQYF.

The rearrangement uses TRBV29-1 and TRBJ2-1; weak D call: TRBD2 (5 bases). The germline V gene has CDR1 SQVTM and CDR2 ANQGSEA. V was trimmed by 4 bases and J by 3 bases, leaving 19 bases between them. CDR3 size: 16 residues. CDR3 nucleotides: TGCAGCGTTGCCCACCCGGGCGGAGGCTACTACAATGAGCAGTTCTTC. The encoded protein is CSVAHPGGGYYNEQFF.

The gene calls are TRBV6-1 and TRBJ1-4, with D hard to call. The CDR3 totals 13 residues. Germline-derived CDR1 and CDR2 are MNHNS and SASEGT. With 11 bases removed from V and 6 bases from J, the gap between germline ends came to 16 bases. This CDR3 is CASRRATDEKLFF. The CDR3 DNA reads as TGTGCCTCGCGCCGGGCCACCGATGAAAAACTGTTTTTT.

This clonotype was detected once. The chain has TRBV20-1 and TRBJ2-5, with 10 positions matching TRBD1. Germline values: CDR1 DFQATT, CDR2 SNEGSKA (reference sequence). This CDR3 region has 13 residues. Trimming took 8 bases from V and 5 from J; bases not matched to a gene: 8. DNA of the CDR3: TGCAGTCCTGACGGGACAGGGGTCGAGACCCAGTACTTC. Translated, it gives CSPDGTGVETQYF.

The chain uses TRBV5-1 and TRBJ2-1; tentative D call: TRBD2 (5 bases). The CDR3 is 15 amino acids. Trimming stripped 0 bases from V and 9 bases from J, with 16 bases between. Germline CDR1 reads SGHRS; CDR2 reads YFSETQ. CDR3 sequence: CASSLGVGVSTEQFF. CDR3 nucleotide sequence: TGCGCCAGCAGCTTGGGGGTGGGAGTCTCCACTGAGCAGTTCTTC.

The sample holds many counts of this clonotype. The chain has TRBV10-2 and TRBJ2-5, with D possibly being TRBD1 (6 bases). The CDR3 totals 14 residues. Germline CDR1 and CDR2: WSHSY and SAAADI. V was shortened by 6 bases and J by 5 bases, with 16 bases between the two germline ends. The CDR3 region has the DNA TGCGCCAGCAGGGGGGCTAGGTTGTTTGAGACCCAGTACTTC. Translated, it gives CASRGARLFETQYF.

This clonotype was detected only a few times. J is TRBJ1-5 and V is TRBV6-1; D remains unclear. This CDR3 is 13 amino acids long. Germline loops: CDR1 MNHNS, CDR2 SASEGT. Trimming shortened V by 5 bases and J by 4 bases, and 9 bases separated the two germline ends. The CDR3 DNA sequence: TGTGCCAGCAGTACCGCGGCTAATCAGCCCCAGCATTTT. This gives the protein CASSTAANQPQHF.